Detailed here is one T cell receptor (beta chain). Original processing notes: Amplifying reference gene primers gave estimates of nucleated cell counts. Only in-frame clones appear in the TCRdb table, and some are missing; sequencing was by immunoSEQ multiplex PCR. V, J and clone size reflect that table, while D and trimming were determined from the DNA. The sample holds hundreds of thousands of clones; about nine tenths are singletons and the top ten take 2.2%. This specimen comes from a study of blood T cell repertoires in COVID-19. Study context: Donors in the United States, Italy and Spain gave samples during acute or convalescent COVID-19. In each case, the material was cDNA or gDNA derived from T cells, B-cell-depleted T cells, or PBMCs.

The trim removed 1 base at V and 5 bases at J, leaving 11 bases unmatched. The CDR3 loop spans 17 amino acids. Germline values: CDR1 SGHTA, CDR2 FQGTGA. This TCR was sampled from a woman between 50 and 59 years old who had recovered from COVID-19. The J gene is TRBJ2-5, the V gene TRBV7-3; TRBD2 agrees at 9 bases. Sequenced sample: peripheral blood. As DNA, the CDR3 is TGTGCCAGCAGCTTAATGAGGGGTAGCGGGAGTCGGGAGACCCAGTACTTC. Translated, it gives CASSLMRGSGSRETQYF.